Listed here are 26 T cell receptor beta chains from one sample, sequenced in a study of T cells after yellow fever vaccination (dated by TCRdb to about 2019). Libraries came from 5' RACE. The sequencing machine was an Illumina HiSeq 2500. TCRdb reworked the public reads: Q25 trimming with fastp, MiXCR clone assembly, productive beta chains retained. Every distinct CDR3 protein forms one entry, paired with its most common genes and DNA. Recorded for this sample are 500,000 to 700,000 distinct CDR3 sequences; approximately 21% of them occurred a single time. The ten largest clones take up roughly an eighth of the sample. The meaning of the sample's treatment or condition label: live attenuated yellow fever vaccine strain. The sequences come from PBMCs, collected 15 days after the yellow fever booster vaccination. The receptors originated from a man under 40 who received the YFV17D yellow fever vaccine.

This clonotype turned up a few times. This rearrangement joins TRBV27 to TRBJ2-5, with D possibly matching TRBD1 (5 bases). Germline CDR1 is MNHEY and CDR2 is SMNVEV (reference sequence). Trimming cost V 5 bases and J 5 bases, with 12 bases left between them. The CDR3 is 13 residues long. CDR3 nucleotide sequence: TGTGCCAGCAGTCCCAGGGTTCAGGAGACCCAGTACTTC. It encodes CASSPRVQETQYF.

This clonotype has more than one count but fewer than ten. The rearrangement links TRBV15 to TRBJ1-5; D unclear. The CDR3 runs 17 residues. The V and J ends lost 0 bases and 1 base respectively, with 13 bases between them. Germline V CDR1 and CDR2: LNHNV, YYDKDF (reference sequence). In nucleotides, the CDR3 is TGTGCCACCAGCAGAGATTTAAGGGTAGTGAGCAATCAGCCCCAGCATTTT. Its protein product is CATSRDLRVVSNQPQHF.

This clonotype was seen only a few times. The chain has TRBV12-3 or TRBV12-4 and TRBJ2-5, with unresolved D. The CDR3 length is 14 residues. V gave up 2 bases and J gave up 0 bases, with 7 bases separating them. The CDR3 loop reads CASSLSRDQETQYF. The CDR3 bases are TGTGCCAGCAGTTTATCCCGGGACCAAGAGACCCAGTACTTC.

There are a few counts of this clonotype. The V call is TRBV4-3, the J call TRBJ2-1; 13 bases match TRBD2. The CDR3 spans 17 residues. Germline V CDR1 and CDR2: LGHNA, YSLEER. After removal of 1 base from V and 8 bases from J, the junction contained 8 bases not matched to a gene. The DNA for the CDR3 is TGCGCCAGCAGCCAAGCCCTCCGGACTAGCGGGAGTGATGAGCAGTTCTTC. Its translation: CASSQALRTSGSDEQFF.

The gene calls are TRBV20-1 and TRBJ2-7, with no clear D. The V gene's germline CDR1 is DFQATT and CDR2 SNEGSKA (reference sequence). The ends were cut back, 3 bases at V and 0 bases at J, with 15 bases in the middle. CDR3 length: 15 residues. For the CDR3, the DNA is TGCAGTGCTAGTACCTTCGGCGGAAGCTCCTACGAGCAGTACTTC. Translation gives CSASTFGGSSYEQYF.

This clonotype was seen a few times. This chain links TRBV7-2 with TRBJ2-1; D possibly matches TRBD1 or TRBD2 (5 bases each). Germline values: CDR1 SGHTA, CDR2 FQGNSA. CDR3 length: 15 residues. V dropped 4 bases and J dropped 4 bases, with 14 bases sitting between them. This CDR3 is CASSYLGAAYNEQFF. Written as DNA, the CDR3 is TGTGCCAGCAGCTACCTCGGGGCAGCATACAATGAGCAGTTCTTC.

The chain carries TRBV12-3 or TRBV12-4 and TRBJ2-1, with 11 bases fitting TRBD2. The CDR3 is made up of 15 amino acids. The trim removed 6 bases at V and 4 bases at J, leaving 5 bases unmatched. CDR3 sequence reads: CASSNRLAGYNEQFF. The DNA for the CDR3 is TGTGCCAGCAGCAACAGACTAGCGGGGTACAATGAGCAGTTCTTC.

The chain joins TRBV6-5 to TRBJ2-1, with TRBD2 matching over 8 bases. Germline V gives CDR1 MNHEY, CDR2 SVGAGI. With V trimmed by 6 bases and J by 5 bases, 6 bases remained unmatched. The CDR3 contains 14 residues. CDR3 in amino acids: CASRLPGGNNEQFF. CDR3 DNA: TGTGCCAGCAGATTACCGGGGGGGAACAATGAGCAGTTCTTC.

This chain links TRBV12-3 or TRBV12-4 with TRBJ2-1; D uncertain. Deletions cut 6 bases from V and 1 base from J, with 16 bases between. The CDR3 is 16 residues long. The CDR3 sequence is CASSRVVGPSYNEQFF. The CDR3, as DNA: TGTGCCAGCAGCCGAGTGGTCGGACCATCCTACAATGAGCAGTTCTTC.

The V and J genes are TRBV19 and TRBJ2-7; 7 positions agree with TRBD2. The J segment lost 2 bases and the V segment lost 3 bases, leaving 7 bases of the junction unmatched. This CDR3 contains 15 residues. The germline CDR1 and CDR2 sequences are LNHDA and SQIVND (reference sequence). Here the CDR3 reads CASSIYPAGTYEQYF. CDR3 bases: TGTGCCAGTAGTATTTACCCAGCGGGAACCTACGAGCAGTACTTC.

This clonotype was seen just once. The genes are TRBV2 and TRBJ2-3; D is uncertain. CDR3 size: 14 residues. Trimming stripped 7 bases from V and 6 bases from J, with 17 bases between. Germline CDR1 SNHLY, CDR2 FYNNEI. The chain's CDR3 is CASTLEASFDTQYF. CDR3 DNA sequence: TGTGCCAGCACCTTAGAGGCTAGTTTCGATACGCAGTATTTT.

The rearrangement links TRBV9 to TRBJ2-2, with a weak D call TRBD1 (6 bases). Germline V gene data show CDR1 as SGDLS and CDR2 as YYNGEE. This CDR3 is 16 amino acids long. V was trimmed by 3 bases and J by 4 bases, leaving 16 bases between them. The CDR3 DNA follows: TGTGCCAGCAGCGCCGCCCAGGGGATTCCCACCGGGGAGCTGTTTTTT. Translating gives CASSAAQGIPTGELFF.

This clonotype turned up a few times. The chain links TRBV10-3 to TRBJ2-7; D may be TRBD2 (6 bases). CDR3 length equals 13 residues. Germline V gene sequence: CDR1 ENHRY, CDR2 SYGVKD. V dropped 7 bases and J dropped 0 bases, with 10 bases sitting between them. The CDR3 DNA reads TGTGCCATCACGGCGGGACGCTCCTACGAGCAGTACTTC. It is translated as CAITAGRSYEQYF.

The rearrangement joins TRBV6-2 or TRBV6-3 to TRBJ2-2; D unresolved. CDR3 length: 16 residues. Germline V gene lookup returns CDR1 MNHEY and CDR2 SVGEGT. V was pared by 2 bases and J by 2 bases, with 12 bases between. The CDR3 spells CASSYPGRKNTGELFF. CDR3 nucleotide sequence: TGTGCCAGCAGTTACCCGGGCCGGAAAAACACCGGGGAGCTGTTTTTT.

In its sample, this clonotype was seen once. This rearrangement joins TRBV20-1 to TRBJ2-3; 10 nucleotides line up with TRBD2. The CDR3 extends over 16 amino acids. CDR1 is DFQATT and CDR2 is SNEGSKA in the germline V gene (reference sequence). Trimming took 6 bases from V and 2 from J; bases not matched to a gene: 11. DNA of the CDR3: TGCAGTGCCTCGCCCATACTAGCGGGGTCCACAGATACGCAGTATTTT. It encodes CSASPILAGSTDTQYF.

The rearrangement links TRBV6-1 to TRBJ2-4; 9 positions agree with TRBD2. Looked up from germline, CDR1 is MNHNS and CDR2 is SASEGT. The J segment lost 8 bases and the V segment lost 6 bases, leaving 8 bases of the junction unmatched. CDR3 length: 14 residues. DNA for the CDR3: TGTGCCAGCAGACCCCGCGGGGGGGGAGACATTCAGTACTTC. This gives the protein CASRPRGGGDIQYF.

The CDR3 loop is CASSLRTHAETQYF. The CDR3 bases are TGTGCCAGCAGTCTTAGGACCCACGCAGAGACCCAGTACTTC. The V and J genes are TRBV6-1 and TRBJ2-5; D is uncertain. Germline V lookup: CDR1 MNHNS, CDR2 SASEGT. Trimming shortened V by 5 bases and J by 4 bases, and 14 bases separated the two germline ends. The CDR3 spans 14 residues.

This clonotype was detected only a few times. The V and J genes are TRBV10-3 and TRBJ2-1, with D tentatively TRBD1 (6 bases). Trimming took 2 bases from V and 12 from J, leaving 17 bases between them. The length of the CDR3 is 14 residues. In germline, CDR1 is ENHRY, CDR2 SYGVKD. Written as DNA, the CDR3 is TGTGCCATCAGTGAGCCCCGACAGGTCCTCGGGCAGTTCTTC. Its translation: CAISEPRQVLGQFF.

This clonotype was observed a few times. The CDR3 DNA is TGTGCCAGCAGTTTGGCCAGGCGGGCCGATGGCTACACCTTC. Translating gives CASSLARRADGYTF. The chain is built from TRBV12-3 or TRBV12-4 and TRBJ1-2; D is unresolved. The CDR3 has 14 amino acids. V was cut by 3 bases and J by 6 bases, with 14 bases left in between.

V usage is TRBV2 and J usage is TRBJ2-7; 9 bases map to TRBD2. V shed 4 bases, J shed 7 bases, and the junction held 11 bases outside the gene matches. CDR1 SNHLY and CDR2 FYNNEI come from the germline V gene. The CDR3 is 15 amino acids. The CDR3 DNA reads as TGTGCCAGCAGTGGATCGGCTAGCGGGGTAGGAGAGCAGTACTTC. Residues: CASSGSASGVGEQYF.

In nucleotides, the CDR3 is TGTGCCAGCAGCTTATTTCCTAGCGGGAGGGCCGACACCGGGGAGCTGTTTTTT. Encoded protein: CASSLFPSGRADTGELFF. The J gene is TRBJ2-2, the V gene TRBV11-2, with 12 nucleotides matching TRBD2. The CDR3 covers 18 residues. CDR1 is SGHAT and CDR2 is FQNNGV in the germline V gene. The V gene end was trimmed by 2 bases and the J gene end by 3 bases; junction bases not matched to a gene: 7.

The V and J genes are TRBV7-2 and TRBJ2-3; 15 positions agree with TRBD2. CDR1 and CDR2 from the germline V gene are SGHTA and FQGNSA. This CDR3 is 17 amino acids long. V trimming: 1 base; J trimming: 8 bases; junction bases outside the gene matches: 7. The CDR3 DNA is TGTGCCAGCAGCTTAGGGACTAGCGGGAGGGCCGGCGGTACGCAGTATTTT. Translation: CASSLGTSGRAGGTQYF.

The table lists this clonotype with a few counts. The chain links TRBV20-1 to TRBJ2-1; D call uncertain. V was pared by 0 bases and J by 8 bases, with 2 bases between. The CDR3 runs 10 residues. In germline, CDR1 is DFQATT, CDR2 SNEGSKA (reference sequence). This chain's CDR3 is CSAREYEQFF. The DNA of the CDR3 is TGCAGTGCTAGAGAATATGAGCAGTTCTTC.

This clonotype was seen a handful of times. The gene calls are TRBV5-1 and TRBJ2-6; no clear D gene. The CDR3 is 15 amino acids. CDR1 SGHRS and CDR2 YFSETQ come from the germline V gene. V was pared by 4 bases and J by 2 bases, with 10 bases between. CDR3 protein: CASSQVGTGANVLTF. The CDR3 nucleotides are TGCGCCAGCAGCCAGGTTGGGACTGGGGCCAACGTCCTGACTTTC.

This chain joins TRBV5-1 and TRBJ2-3, with D tentatively TRBD1 (7 bases). The CDR3 is 17 amino acids. The V end lost 4 bases, the J end lost 5 bases, and 23 bases lay between the germline ends. Germline CDR1 and CDR2: SGHRS and YFSETQ. Written as DNA, the CDR3 is TGCGCCAGCAGCCCCCGCACACGGACAGGAGGGGGAGATACGCAGTATTTT. Amino acids: CASSPRTRTGGGDTQYF.

Only a few counts were recorded for this clonotype. V is TRBV5-1 and J is TRBJ2-1; 8 nucleotides match TRBD1. Per germline, CDR1 SGHRS and CDR2 YFSETQ. Unmatched junction bases numbered 9, after V lost 5 bases and J lost 5 bases. This CDR3 spans 15 amino acids. The CDR3 loop is CASRIEGTGDNEQFF. The CDR3 DNA reads as TGCGCCAGCAGAATCGAGGGGACAGGTGACAATGAGCAGTTCTTC. Together with reference TRBV5-1 and TRBJ2-1, the CDR3 gives the full variable domain: KAGVTQTPRYLIKTRGQQVTLSCSPISGHRSVSWYQQTPGQGLQFLFEYFSETQRNKGNFPGRFSGRQFSNSRSEMNVSTLELGDSALYLCASRIEGTGDNEQFFGPGTRLTVL.